This record covers a single T cell receptor beta chain. Antigen unknown. A much larger clone sits a single nucleotide away, making a read error possible. The record originates from a study of T cells in Graves' hyperthyroidism and ophthalmopathy. General study points: Ophthalmopathy, as predicted by the model, came a median 6.5 months after the prediction.

Researchers amplified the TCR beta CDR3 regions from RNA transcripts. First-round RT-PCR of the TCR CDR3 relied on the HTBI primer set. MiXCR, applied by TCRdb to the multiplex PCR reads, yields one record per CDR3 protein. The sample shows around 350,000 distinct CDR3 sequences, 13% to 15% of them seen only once. CDR3 length: 14 residues. Germline CDR1 and CDR2: DFQATT and SNEGSKA (reference sequence). The sequencing sample was made of blood. This sequence was found in a woman aged 25-40 years with Graves' ophthalmopathy. The chain carries TRBV20-1 and TRBJ2-7; the match to TRBD2 covers 9 bases. This CDR3 is CSAREASGDYEQHF. The CDR3, as DNA: TGCAGTGCTAGAGAGGCTAGCGGGGACTACGAGCAGCACTTC.